This T cell receptor beta chain was identified in a study of identical twins. General study results and limits: Out-of-frame alpha sequences common to twins exhibited a surplus of low generation probability.

The ends lost 2 bases at V and 7 bases at J; junction bases unmatched: 7. CDR3 length: 17 residues. Germline-derived CDR1 and CDR2 are SGHVS and FNYEAQ. One entry per CDR3 protein results from TCRdb running MiXCR on the 5' RACE reads. The profile shows just over 500,000 distinct CDR3 sequences, roughly a fifth of them singletons. The sample holds a few counts of this clonotype. Its specificity is not known. These same records also appear under a second study, on T cells expressing NK-cell markers. This second study says: Beta-chain profiling covered CD3+CD56+NKG2C+, CD3+CD56+NKG2C- and CD3+CD56-NKG2C+ sorted subsets. Sorting was limited to alpha-beta TCR-expressing T cells with an anti-gamma-delta TCR antibody in several experiments. These clonotypes additionally ranked first within the CD3+CD56-NKG2C+ fraction of a few donors.

The material sequenced was CD4+ T cells sorted from blood. The source is a woman younger than 30 in good health. The gene calls are TRBV7-6 and TRBJ2-1, with 14 bases identical to TRBD2. The CDR3 reads CASSLKYGTSGRNEQFF. The CDR3 DNA reads TGTGCCAGCAGCTTAAAATACGGGACTAGCGGGAGAAATGAGCAGTTCTTC.